This T cell receptor (beta chain) stems from a study of blood T cell repertoires in COVID-19. For the study at large: Researchers got acute and convalescent COVID-19 samples from the United States, Italy and Spain. In each case, the material was cDNA or gDNA derived from T cells, B-cell-depleted T cells, or PBMCs.

Original handling: Amplifying reference gene primers gave estimates of nucleated cell counts. Some clones are missing from TCRdb's copy, which holds only in-frame ones; the method was immunoSEQ multiplex PCR. V and J calls and clone size are as listed in that table; D and trimming were resolved from the DNA. This table has about 73,000 clones, roughly four fifths appearing once. Looked up from germline, CDR1 is MNHEY and CDR2 is SVGAGI. CDR3 length: 14 amino acids. V dropped 6 bases and J dropped 2; count of bases not matched to a gene: 4. This clonotype originated in an older woman with acute or convalescent COVID-19. Sequencing was performed on peripheral blood. This chain uses TRBV6-5 with TRBJ1-3; TRBD1 matches 7 bases. The CDR3: CASRKGAAGNTIYF. As DNA, the CDR3 is TGTGCCAGCAGAAAGGGGGCTGCTGGAAACACCATATATTTT.